This is a list of T cell receptor beta chains from one sample in a study of blood T cell repertoires in COVID-19. Profiled with immunoSEQ multiplex PCR; TCRdb holds only in-frame clones, not every one. This sample has some 200,000 clones, with more than 75% found just once. Sequenced: peripheral blood. Source of these receptors: a man aged 40-55 years with active or convalescent COVID-19. Each CDR3 is given with its conserved first and last residue. Not all rows give a size; the values are once, few, many and, for expanded clones, a class.

CDR3 protein: CASSLQGTMNTEAFF
V gene: TRBV5-1
clone size: -
J gene: TRBJ1-1

CDR3 protein: CASSGKKGEKLFF
V gene: TRBV19
clone size: -
J gene: TRBJ1-4

CDR3 protein: CASSPSGQGSQPQHF
V gene: TRBV19
clone size: -
J gene: TRBJ1-5

CDR3 protein: CASSRIRGNEQFF
V gene: TRBV11-2
clone size: -
J gene: TRBJ2-1

CDR3 protein: CASSRGQPTNYGYTF
V gene: TRBV3-1/TRBV3-2
clone size: -
J gene: TRBJ1-2

CDR3 protein: CASSGQQASEAFF
V gene: TRBV9
clone size: -
J gene: TRBJ1-1

CDR3 protein: CASSIYQGMNTEAFF
V gene: TRBV19
clone size: -
J gene: TRBJ1-1

CDR3 protein: CASSTTVGDSEAFF
V gene: TRBV13
clone size: -
J gene: TRBJ1-1

CDR3 protein: CASSQVERGGNTGELFF
V gene: TRBV3-1/TRBV3-2
clone size: once
J gene: TRBJ2-2

CDR3 protein: CASSAVGQINEKLFF
V gene: TRBV2
clone size: few
J gene: TRBJ1-4

CDR3 protein: CASSEGSRGDETQYF
V gene: TRBV25-1
clone size: -
J gene: TRBJ2-5

CDR3 protein: CASSPQGNGVEQYF
V gene: TRBV7-7
clone size: -
J gene: TRBJ2-7

CDR3 protein: CASSETANYGYTF
V gene: TRBV10-2
clone size: -
J gene: TRBJ1-2

CDR3 protein: CASRPPGHLGNTIYF
V gene: TRBV25-1
clone size: few
J gene: TRBJ1-3

CDR3 protein: CAWSVADRGWDQPQHF
V gene: TRBV30
clone size: few
J gene: TRBJ1-5

CDR3 protein: CASSGAGAGQNTEAFF
V gene: TRBV2
clone size: -
J gene: TRBJ1-1

CDR3 protein: CATSRETDSSEAFF
V gene: TRBV15
clone size: -
J gene: TRBJ1-1

CDR3 protein: CASSYEGAYNSPLHF
V gene: TRBV6-5
clone size: once
J gene: TRBJ1-6

CDR3 protein: CASSQVGGKNEQYF
V gene: TRBV4-2
clone size: -
J gene: TRBJ2-7

CDR3 protein: CASSSTGGMWAFF
V gene: TRBV11-2
clone size: -
J gene: TRBJ1-1

CDR3 protein: CASRAPSYDSLLAKNIQYF
V gene: TRBV2
clone size: -
J gene: TRBJ2-4

CDR3 protein: CASSTTANTEAFF
V gene: TRBV7-9
clone size: -
J gene: TRBJ1-1

CDR3 protein: CASSLRGVLVLGTEAFF
V gene: TRBV11-2
clone size: -
J gene: TRBJ1-1

CDR3 protein: CASSLSSHGYTF
V gene: TRBV5-6
clone size: -
J gene: TRBJ1-2

CDR3 protein: CASRGPGLPGTEAFF
V gene: TRBV3-1/TRBV3-2
clone size: -
J gene: TRBJ1-1

CDR3 protein: CASSLLAGGQSDTQYF
V gene: TRBV7-3
clone size: -
J gene: TRBJ2-3

CDR3 protein: CASSLYRDTNTEAFF
V gene: TRBV28
clone size: -
J gene: TRBJ1-1

CDR3 protein: CASSEATFMGNTIYF
V gene: TRBV6-1
clone size: -
J gene: TRBJ1-3

CDR3 protein: CASSDSGLAGSETQYF
V gene: TRBV10-2
clone size: -
J gene: TRBJ2-5

CDR3 protein: CASSTNQGYNEQFF
V gene: TRBV19
clone size: -
J gene: TRBJ2-1